Following are 19 T cell receptor beta chains from one sample sequenced in a study of PD-L1 blockade in urothelial cancer. This table comes from immunoSEQ multiplex PCR, and its TCRdb copy is limited to in-frame clones, with some not included. The table includes some 79,000 clones, about 81% detected once. This sample comprised PBMCs, obtained around atezolizumab (anti-PD-L1) treatment. These receptors all stem from a man between 65 and 79 years old with urothelial cancer.

The chain has TRBV6-1 and TRBJ2-7, with 7 bases aligning to TRBD1. The germline V gene has CDR1 MNHNS and CDR2 SASEGT. This CDR3 region has 13 residues. V dropped 8 bases and J dropped 5; count of bases not matched to a gene: 9. CDR3 DNA sequence: TGTGCCAGCCGGGGCAGGGGGAAGCACGAGCAGTACTTC. Its translation is CASRGRGKHEQYF.

The chain links TRBV18 to TRBJ1-2; D is perhaps TRBD1 (6 bases). CDR3 length: 13 residues. The germline gives CDR1 KGHSH, CDR2 LQKENI. The V end was cut by 6 bases, the J end by 4 bases, with 12 bases between. DNA of the CDR3: TGTGCCAGCTCTCTCGGACAGAGCTATGGCTACACCTTC. Encoded protein: CASSLGQSYGYTF.

This clone was detected a few times. The chain couples TRBV5-3 to TRBJ1-1; 12 bases map to TRBD1. TRBV5-3 is an ORF, and what it does is uncertain. V dropped 8 bases and J dropped 5; count of bases not matched to a gene: 10. This CDR3 region has 15 residues. In nucleotides, the CDR3 is TGTGCCAGCAGCCTGGGACAGGGGGCGCTTACTGAAGCTTTCTTT. Translated: CASSLGQGALTEAFF.

This chain links TRBV5-1 with TRBJ2-5; 8 bases line up with TRBD2. CDR3 length: 15 amino acids. CDR1 SGHRS and CDR2 YFSETQ come from the germline V gene. After removal of 3 bases from V and 2 bases from J, the junction contained 6 bases not matched to a gene. CDR3 sequence: CASSSSGGPQETQYF. CDR3 DNA sequence: TGCGCCAGCAGCTCAAGCGGGGGCCCTCAAGAGACCCAGTACTTC.

This clone was observed a handful of times. V gene TRBV7-2 combines with J gene TRBJ2-7; D is possibly TRBD1 (5 bases). V lost 2 bases and J lost 1, with 9 bases in between. Germline values: CDR1 SGHTA, CDR2 FQGNSA. CDR3 length: 14 amino acids. This CDR3 reads CASSLFQGSYEQYF. The DNA for the CDR3 is TGTGCCAGCAGCTTATTCCAGGGATCCTACGAGCAGTACTTC.

The genes are TRBV10-3 and TRBJ1-3; unclear D gene. V was shortened by 2 bases and J by 2 bases, with 10 bases between the two germline ends. The CDR3 sequence is 15 residues long. Germline V gene sequence: CDR1 ENHRY, CDR2 SYGVKD. The CDR3 DNA sequence: TGTGCCATCAGTGAGGGCCCGGGAGCTGGAAACACCATATATTTT. It codes for CAISEGPGAGNTIYF.

The chain carries TRBV7-9 and TRBJ1-3, with D possibly matching TRBD1 (6 bases). V lost 8 bases to trimming and J lost 0 bases, with 11 bases between them. The CDR3 covers 14 residues. Looked up from germline, CDR1 is SEHNR and CDR2 is FQNEAQ (reference sequence). In DNA, the CDR3 is TGTGCCAGCTTGAGAGGGGGCTCTGGAAACACCATATATTTT. The encoded protein is CASLRGGSGNTIYF.

The chain carries TRBV9 and TRBJ1-1, with TRBD1 as a possible D gene (6 bases). V lost 4 bases and J lost 4, with 17 bases in between. The CDR3 is made up of 15 amino acids. Germline V gene sequence: CDR1 SGDLS, CDR2 YYNGEE. For the CDR3, the DNA is TGTGCCAGCAGCTCAGGGGACACTGGAGGCACTGAAGCTTTCTTT. Translated, it gives CASSSGDTGGTEAFF.

The rearrangement links TRBV6-5 to TRBJ1-2; D may be TRBD1 (6 bases). The germline V gene encodes CDR1 MNHEY and CDR2 SVGAGI. V gave up 6 bases and J gave up 3 bases, with 17 bases separating them. The CDR3 extends over 15 amino acids. The CDR3 reads CASRVGGANDYGYTF. CDR3 bases: TGTGCCAGCAGGGTCGGGGGGGCTAATGACTATGGCTACACCTTC.

This chain joins TRBV2 and TRBJ2-7, with 7 nucleotides matching TRBD1. Trimming took 11 bases from V and 0 from J; bases not matched to a gene: 10. CDR3 length: 14 amino acids. In germline, CDR1 is SNHLY, CDR2 FYNNEI. CDR3 sequence (DNA): TGTGCCTGCGCCGGGACAGCATCCTCCTACGAGCAGTACTTC. Encoded protein: CACAGTASSYEQYF. Complete variable domain (other parts from reference TRBV2 and TRBJ2-7): EPEVTQTPSHQVTQMGQEVILRCVPISNHLYFYWYRQILGQKVEFLVSFYNNEISEKSEIFDDQFSVERPDGSNFTLKIRSTKLEDSAMYFCACAGTASSYEQYFGPGTRLTVT.

In its sample, this clone was seen a few times. This rearrangement joins TRBV13 to TRBJ2-2; 8 bases are a match to TRBD2. This CDR3 is built from 14 residues. V shed 5 bases and J 2 bases; nucleotides not matched to a gene: 1. CDR1 is PRHDT, CDR2 FYEKMQ, per germline (reference sequence). CDR3 DNA sequence: TGTGCCAGCAGCCGGGGGGGAAACACCGGGGAGCTGTTTTTT. Translated, it gives CASSRGGNTGELFF.

The V call is TRBV6-5, the J call TRBJ2-1, with D possibly matching TRBD2 (5 bases). The CDR3 is 14 residues long. Germline-derived CDR1 and CDR2 are MNHEY and SVGAGI. V was cut by 7 bases and J by 6 bases, with 16 bases left in between. The CDR3 DNA reads TGTGCCAGCACCTCTCCGGGATCCATCAATGAGCAGTTCTTC. Translation gives CASTSPGSINEQFF.

The chain recombines TRBV4-2 with TRBJ1-4; possible D gene TRBD1, 5 bases. Germline loops: CDR1 LGHNA, CDR2 YNFKEQ. V lost 0 bases and J 6 bases, leaving 14 bases between the germline ends. This CDR3 is 16 amino acids long. The CDR3 region is CASSQDVQGWDEKLFF. As DNA, the CDR3 is TGTGCCAGCAGCCAAGATGTCCAGGGATGGGATGAAAAACTGTTTTTT.

V usage is TRBV5-4 and J usage is TRBJ1-1; D is perhaps TRBD1 (6 bases). CDR1 is SGHNT, CDR2 YYREEE, per germline (reference sequence). There are 15 residues in the CDR3. Trimming pared 0 bases from V and 0 bases from J, leaving 9 bases between. Written as DNA, the CDR3 is TGTGCCAGCAGCTTGGCCGCAGGGGTGAACACTGAAGCTTTCTTT. Translation gives CASSLAAGVNTEAFF.

This clone was seen just once. Here the CDR3 DNA reads TGTGCCAGCACCGCGGACAGGGAAGGTTCACCCCTCCACTTT. This sequence encodes CASTADREGSPLHF. The chain is built from TRBV27 and TRBJ1-6, with 8 bases fitting TRBD1. The CDR3 runs 14 residues. Per the germline V gene, CDR1 is MNHEY and CDR2 is SMNVEV (reference sequence). V shed 7 bases, J shed 9 bases, and the junction held 8 bases outside the gene matches.

CDR3 region: CASSLAGATSTSEQYF. CDR3 nucleotide sequence: TGCGCCAGCAGCTTGGCCGGGGCCACTAGCACCAGCGAGCAGTACTTC. The genes are TRBV5-1 and TRBJ2-7; TRBD2 might be the D (6 bases). This CDR3 contains 16 residues. Germline V gives CDR1 SGHRS, CDR2 YFSETQ. Trimming removed 0 bases from V and 6 bases from J, with 19 bases in between.

The CDR3 bases are TGTGCCAGCAGCTCCGGGACTAGCGCGAGGGGCGGAGAGACCCAGTACTTC. Its translation: CASSSGTSARGGETQYF. V is TRBV11-3 and J is TRBJ2-5, with 10 nucleotides matching TRBD2. The V segment lost 4 bases and the J segment 4 bases; nucleotides outside the gene matches: 12. The CDR3 covers 17 residues. Germline CDR1 and CDR2: SGHNT and YENEEA.

The rearrangement uses TRBV27 and TRBJ2-3, with D hard to call. This CDR3 contains 13 residues. CDR1 and CDR2 from the germline V gene are MNHEY and SMNVEV (reference sequence). With 3 bases removed from V and 8 bases from J, the gap between germline ends came to 12 bases. CDR3 sequence reads: CASSLAAQGTQYF. CDR3 nucleotides: TGTGCCAGCAGTTTGGCGGCCCAAGGTACGCAGTATTTT.

The chain is built from TRBV6-1 and TRBJ2-7; D is perhaps TRBD1 (5 bases). The V gene lost 2 bases and the J gene lost 4 bases, with 18 bases spanning the gap. The CDR3 has 16 residues. CDR1 and CDR2 from the germline V gene are MNHNS and SASEGT. In DNA form, the CDR3 reads TGTGCCAGCAGTGAACATGGCCGACAGCTCTATTACGAGCAGTACTTC. Encoded protein: CASSEHGRQLYYEQYF.